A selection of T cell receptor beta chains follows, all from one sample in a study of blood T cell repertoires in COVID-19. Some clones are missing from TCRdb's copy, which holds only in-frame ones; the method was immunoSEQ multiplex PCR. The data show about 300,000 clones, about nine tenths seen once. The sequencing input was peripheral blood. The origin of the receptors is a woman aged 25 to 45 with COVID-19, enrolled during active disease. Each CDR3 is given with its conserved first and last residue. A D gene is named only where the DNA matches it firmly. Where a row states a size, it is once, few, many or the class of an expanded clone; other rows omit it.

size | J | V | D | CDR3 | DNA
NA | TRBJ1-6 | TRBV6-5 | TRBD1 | CASSRTGDNSPLHF | TGTGCCAGCAGCCGGACAGGCGATAATTCACCCCTCCACTTT
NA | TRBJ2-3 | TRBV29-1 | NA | CSVLLGGDPTDTQYF | TGCAGCGTTCTCCTTGGCGGGGACCCCACAGATACGCAGTATTTT
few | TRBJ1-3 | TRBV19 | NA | CASREGVQGNTIYF | TGTGCCAGTAGGGAAGGGGTGCAAGGAAACACCATATATTTT
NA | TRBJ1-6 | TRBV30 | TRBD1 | CAWSTGTGESPLHF | TGTGCCTGGAGTACCGGGACAGGGGAATCACCCCTCCACTTT
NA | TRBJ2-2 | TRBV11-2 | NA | CASSLIWRAVRGTGELFF | TGTGCCAGCAGCTTAATCTGGCGGGCGGTTCGTGGCACCGGGGAGCTGTTTTTT
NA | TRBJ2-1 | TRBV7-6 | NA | CASSPLRAAGAPYNEQFF | TGTGCCAGCAGCCCCCTGCGGGCCGCCGGAGCCCCTTACAATGAGCAGTTCTTC
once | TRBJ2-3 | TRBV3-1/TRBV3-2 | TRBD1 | CASSRGTGSDTQYF | TGTGCCAGCAGCCGAGGGACAGGGTCAGATACGCAGTATTTT
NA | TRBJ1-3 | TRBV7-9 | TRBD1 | CASSLVGQGVFSGNTIYF | TGTGCCAGCAGCTTAGTGGGACAGGGGGTTTTCTCTGGAAACACCATATATTTT
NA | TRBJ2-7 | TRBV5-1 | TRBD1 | CASSLGPRQGVNEQYF | TGCGCCAGCAGCTTGGGACCTAGACAGGGAGTCAACGAGCAGTACTTC
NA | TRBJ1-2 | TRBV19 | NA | CASTPGTSVYTF | TGTGCCAGTACCCCGGGGACATCGGTATACACCTTC
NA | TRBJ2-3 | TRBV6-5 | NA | CASRLRGGTDTQYF | TGTGCCAGCAGATTACGCGGGGGCACAGATACGCAGTATTTT